Listed below are T cell receptor beta chains from one sample, sequenced in a study of OX40 agonist ivuxolimab in advanced cancers. TCRdb's table, derived via immunoSEQ multiplex PCR, lists solely in-frame clones and lacks some. Seen here are 25,000 to 30,000 clones, just under 80% observed once, and the top ten hold 11%. The sample in question was CD4+ or CD8+ T cells sorted from blood, obtained in a trial of the OX40 agonist ivuxolimab. Receptor source: an adult with an advanced solid tumor such as melanoma, head and neck, liver or kidney cancer. Both conserved end residues are part of each CDR3. Fields, in order: J gene, D gene, V gene, clone size, CDR3 length, CDR3 protein, CDR3 DNA. A D gene is named only where the DNA matches it firmly. Clone size is not always given. Where it is, it says once, few, many or a class for expanded clones.

>TRBJ1-5|NA|TRBV30|NA|15
CAWSVGPGSGQPQHF
TGTGCCTGGAGTGTAGGTCCCGGCTCGGGTCAGCCCCAGCATTTT
>TRBJ2-6|NA|TRBV6-9|NA|16
CASSESAGSGANVLTF
TGTGCCAGCAGTGAAAGCGCGGGCTCTGGGGCCAACGTCCTGACTTTC
>TRBJ2-5|NA|TRBV19|once|14
CASSIGQEWETQYF
TGTGCCAGTAGTATAGGGCAGGAATGGGAGACCCAGTACTTC
>TRBJ2-1|TRBD1|TRBV5-4|NA|15
CASSLGQGQGNEQFF
TGTGCCAGCAGCTTGGGTCAGGGACAGGGTAATGAGCAGTTCTTC
>TRBJ1-6|TRBD1|TRBV11-2|NA|18
CASSQDGTGSYYNSPLHF
TGCGCCAGCAGCCAAGATGGGACAGGGTCGTACTATAATTCACCCCTCCACTTT
>TRBJ2-1|NA|TRBV7-2|NA|13
CASSSLTYNEQFF
TGTGCCAGCAGCTCACTTACTTACAATGAGCAGTTCTTC
>TRBJ1-2|TRBD1|TRBV9|few|14
CASRGTGSNYGYTF
TGTGCCAGCAGGGGGACAGGGTCTAACTATGGCTACACCTTC
>TRBJ1-5|NA|TRBV28|few|13
CASRRQSSQPQHF
TGTGCCAGCAGAAGACAGTCCAGCCAGCCCCAGCATTTT
>TRBJ2-2|TRBD2|TRBV27|NA|20
CASSFWARGTSGGNTGELFF
TGTGCCAGCAGTTTTTGGGCCAGGGGGACTAGCGGGGGAAACACCGGGGAGCTGTTTTTT
>TRBJ2-7|TRBD1|TRBV5-6|NA|14
CASSSGTGVVEQYF
TGTGCCAGCAGCTCCGGGACAGGGGTGGTGGAGCAGTACTTC
>TRBJ2-7|TRBD1|TRBV19|once|17
CASSIRTGPVGSYEQYF
TGTGCCAGTAGTATAAGGACAGGGCCTGTGGGAAGCTACGAGCAGTACTTC
>TRBJ2-2|NA|TRBV27|NA|14
CASSFYRGTGELFF
TGTGCCAGCAGTTTTTATCGGGGGACCGGGGAGCTGTTTTTT
>TRBJ1-2|NA|TRBV6-5|NA|13
CASSYSSDYGYTF
TGTGCCAGCAGTTACTCGTCAGACTATGGCTACACCTTC
>TRBJ1-1|TRBD1|TRBV9|NA|14
CASSVRGLDTEAFF
TGTGCCAGCAGCGTCAGGGGGCTGGACACTGAAGCTTTCTTT
>TRBJ2-3|NA|TRBV6-5|NA|14
CASRSGKPTDTQYF
TGTGCCAGCAGGTCAGGGAAGCCGACAGATACGCAGTATTTT
>TRBJ1-4|NA|TRBV6-5|once|14
CASSYVGSNEKLFF
TGTGCCAGCAGTTACGTGGGCAGTAATGAAAAACTGTTTTTT
>TRBJ2-1|TRBD1|TRBV6-5|NA|15
CASSYRDRGYNEQFF
TGTGCCAGCAGTTACCGGGACAGGGGCTACAATGAGCAGTTCTTC
>TRBJ2-7|NA|TRBV7-2|NA|16
CASSPPPPGAFYEQYF
TGTGCCAGCAGCCCCCCCCCACCGGGGGCCTTTTACGAGCAGTACTTC
>TRBJ1-1|NA|TRBV4-2|NA|12
CASSQEGPSAFF
TGTGCCAGCAGCCAAGAGGGACCTTCAGCTTTCTTT
>TRBJ1-4|TRBD1|TRBV10-3|once|16
CAISESDRVPNEKLFF
TGTGCCATCAGTGAGTCCGACAGGGTACCTAATGAAAAACTGTTTTTT
>TRBJ1-2|TRBD1|TRBV5-1|NA|15
CASSLAGQRNYGYTF
TGCGCCAGCAGCTTGGCGGGACAGAGAAACTATGGCTACACCTTC
>TRBJ1-6|NA|TRBV7-1|once|15
CASSTRPNYNSPLHF
TGTGCCAGCAGCACTAGACCGAACTATAATTCACCCCTCCACTTT
>TRBJ1-1|NA|TRBV5-6|NA|13
CASRGGMNTEAFF
TGTGCCAGCAGAGGGGGGATGAACACTGAAGCTTTCTTT
>TRBJ1-4|TRBD1|TRBV5-6|once|15
CASSLTTGQNEKLFF
TGTGCCAGCAGCTTAACGACAGGGCAAAATGAAAAACTGTTTTTT
>TRBJ2-2|NA|TRBV4-1|NA|18
CASSQVLGGGANTGELFF
TGCGCCAGCAGCCAAGTCCTGGGAGGTGGAGCGAACACCGGGGAGCTGTTTTTT
>TRBJ2-2|NA|TRBV27|NA|15
CASSLSSSNTGELFF
TGTGCCAGCAGTTTATCGTCCAGTAACACCGGGGAGCTGTTTTTT
>TRBJ1-2|TRBD1|TRBV19|NA|15
CASSMGQGSPYGYTF
TGTGCCAGTAGTATGGGACAGGGAAGCCCCTATGGCTACACCTTC
>TRBJ2-3|TRBD1|TRBV4-2|NA|16
CASIRRDRAGTDTQYF
TGTGCCAGCATAAGGCGGGACAGGGCTGGCACAGATACGCAGTATTTT
>TRBJ2-3|TRBD2|TRBV9|once|16
CASSVAGGGPLDTQYF
TGTGCCAGCAGCGTCGCGGGAGGGGGCCCCCTGGATACGCAGTATTTT
>TRBJ1-5|TRBD1|TRBV6-5|NA|15
CASSYSGTVNQPQHF
TGTGCCAGCAGTTACTCCGGGACAGTTAATCAGCCCCAGCATTTT
>TRBJ2-7|TRBD1|TRBV6-5|NA|14
CASSLGTGVSLQYF
TGTGCCAGCAGTCTAGGGACAGGTGTCTCGTTGCAGTACTTC
>TRBJ2-1|NA|TRBV6-5|NA|15
CASSHRSRGYNEQFF
TGTGCCAGCAGCCACAGGTCCCGTGGCTACAATGAGCAGTTCTTC
>TRBJ2-7|NA|TRBV2|NA|12
CASSESPYEQYF
TGTGCCAGCAGTGAATCGCCCTACGAGCAGTACTTC
>TRBJ2-5|TRBD2|TRBV11-2|NA|16
CASSSQGGAGKETQYF
TGTGCCAGCAGCTCCCAAGGTGGAGCGGGGAAAGAGACCCAGTACTTC
>TRBJ1-4|NA|TRBV5-1|NA|16
CASSSRGGGVDEKLFF
TGCGCCAGCAGCTCTAGAGGCGGAGGAGTCGATGAAAAACTGTTTTTT
>TRBJ2-5|TRBD2|TRBV2|NA|16
CAIDAGLAGVQETQYF
TGTGCCATCGACGCCGGACTAGCGGGGGTTCAAGAGACCCAGTACTTC
>TRBJ2-5|NA|TRBV5-6|NA|12
CASSSPAGTQYF
TGTGCCAGCAGCTCCCCCGCCGGGACCCAGTACTTC
>TRBJ2-3|NA|TRBV5-6|NA|13
CAAAGSLTDTQYF
TGTGCCGCCGCGGGATCTCTCACAGATACGCAGTATTTT
>TRBJ1-6|NA|TRBV7-8|NA|15
CASSLAQSHDSPLHF
TGTGCCAGCAGCTTAGCTCAGAGTCACGATTCACCCCTCCACTTT
>TRBJ1-6|NA|TRBV2|NA|18
CASSERDPESSYNSPLHF
TGTGCCAGCAGTGAACGGGACCCTGAGAGCTCCTATAATTCACCCCTCCACTTT
>TRBJ1-1|NA|TRBV4-3|NA|14
CASSQDSEGTEAFF
TGCGCCAGCAGCCAAGACTCGGAGGGCACTGAAGCTTTCTTT
>TRBJ2-7|TRBD1|TRBV29-1|NA|14
CSALEGTGGIEQYF
TGCAGCGCGTTGGAGGGGACAGGGGGCATCGAGCAGTACTTC
>TRBJ2-6|TRBD1|TRBV27|few|18
CASRKQGARYSGANVLTF
TGTGCCAGCAGGAAACAGGGGGCTAGATACTCTGGGGCCAACGTCCTGACTTTC
>TRBJ2-6|TRBD1|TRBV9|NA|19
CASSERQGSVSGGANVLTF
TGTGCCAGCAGCGAACGACAGGGGTCGGTGTCGGGAGGGGCCAACGTCCTGACTTTC
>TRBJ2-5|TRBD2|TRBV5-6|NA|16
CARSRGGTHKGETQYF
TGTGCCCGCAGTCGGGGGGGGACCCATAAAGGGGAGACCCAGTACTTC
>TRBJ2-5|NA|TRBV7-6|NA|15
CASCPRGWPQETQYF
TGTGCCAGCTGCCCCCGGGGCTGGCCCCAAGAGACCCAGTACTTC
>TRBJ1-1|NA|TRBV7-9|NA|15
CASSGSAGQNTEAFF
TGTGCCAGCAGTGGGTCGGCAGGGCAGAACACTGAAGCTTTCTTT
>TRBJ1-4|TRBD1|TRBV18|NA|16
CASSPGDSFLREKLFF
TGTGCCAGCTCGCCCGGGGACAGCTTTCTTCGTGAAAAACTGTTTTTT
>TRBJ2-3|NA|TRBV11-2|NA|13
CASSLDRAGPQYF
TGTGCCAGCAGCTTAGATCGGGCGGGGCCGCAGTATTTT